One and the same sample provided the 10 T cell receptor beta chains below, sequenced in a study of response to subunit inactivated influenza vaccine. TCRdb redid the calling of the RT-PCR reads with MiXCR, one entry per CDR3 protein. The sample includes some 850,000 distinct CDR3 sequences, approximately 17% seen only once; the top ten take approximately 10%. This specimen consisted of PBMCs from blood, obtained 5 to 6 days after vaccination. The receptors were sampled from a middle-aged man who received an inactivated influenza vaccine.

This clonotype was picked up a small number of times. J is TRBJ2-7 and V is TRBV18, with D uncertain. CDR3 length: 15 amino acids. Trimming left V 3 bases short and J 2 bases short, with 14 bases between. CDR1 KGHSH and CDR2 LQKENI come from the germline V gene. CDR3 in amino acids: CASSPPRGVAYEQYF. CDR3 sequence (DNA): TGTGCCAGCTCACCCCCCAGAGGCGTCGCCTACGAGCAGTACTTC.

The chain uses TRBV5-6 and TRBJ2-1; TRBD2 aligns across 8 bases. This CDR3 is built from 15 residues. After removal of 1 base from V and 6 bases from J, the junction contained 6 bases not matched to a gene. Per the germline V gene, CDR1 is SGHDT and CDR2 is YYEEEE. CDR3 nucleotide sequence: TGTGCCAGCAGCTTGTTGGCTAGCGGGCCCAATGAGCAGTTCTTC. Amino acid sequence: CASSLLASGPNEQFF.

This chain links TRBV7-2 with TRBJ2-7, with 7 nucleotides matching TRBD2. Losses at the gene ends were 1 base for V and 3 bases for J; bases not matched to a gene: 3. The germline V gene has CDR1 SGHTA and CDR2 FQGNSA. The CDR3 has 14 residues. CDR3: CASSLVGRNYEQYF. CDR3 DNA: TGTGCCAGCAGCTTAGTCGGGAGGAACTACGAGCAGTACTTC.

This clonotype was picked up a small number of times. The genes are TRBV9 and TRBJ2-3, with 8 bases matching TRBD1. The CDR3 loop spans 16 amino acids. Germline trimming cut 4 bases from V and 5 bases from J; bases unmatched to any gene: 12. Germline assignment: CDR1 SGDLS and CDR2 YYNGEE. The chain's CDR3 is CASSPGTGYGEDTQYF. The CDR3 region has the DNA TGTGCCAGCAGCCCGGGGACAGGTTACGGTGAAGATACGCAGTATTTT.

This clonotype was recorded a few times. The genes are TRBV10-3 and TRBJ2-7; possible D gene TRBD1, 6 bases. The CDR3 consists of 14 residues. Germline assignment: CDR1 ENHRY and CDR2 SYGVKD. V was cut by 0 bases and J by 12 bases, with 18 bases left in between. The CDR3 sequence is CAISESGLRGSLYF. The CDR3 nucleotides are TGTGCCATCAGTGAGTCGGGCCTCAGGGGCAGCTTGTACTTC.

The rearrangement joins TRBV7-9 to TRBJ2-1, with TRBD1 matching 9 bases. Germline V lookup: CDR1 SEHNR, CDR2 FQNEAQ (reference sequence). This CDR3 has 16 residues. The trim removed 1 base at V and 8 bases at J, leaving 9 bases unmatched. DNA of the CDR3: TGTGCCAGCAGCTTAGATGGGGGACAGGGTGTATATGAGCAGTTCTTC. Protein product: CASSLDGGQGVYEQFF.

This clonotype was seen a few times. The chain links TRBV7-2 to TRBJ1-2, with TRBD1 as a possible D gene (6 bases). This CDR3 has 14 amino acids. The V end lost 7 bases, the J end lost 2 bases, and 14 bases lay between the germline ends. The germline V gene encodes CDR1 SGHTA and CDR2 FQGNSA. Here the CDR3 DNA reads TGTGCCAGCAACTCCGGGACAACAAACTATGGCTACACCTTC. The encoded protein is CASNSGTTNYGYTF.

This clonotype appeared a few times. The gene calls are TRBV5-1 and TRBJ2-4; 7 bases are shared with TRBD1. The V gene end was trimmed by 0 bases and the J gene end by 5 bases; junction bases not matched to a gene: 2. Germline lookup yields CDR1 SGHRS and CDR2 YFSETQ. CDR3 length equals 14 residues. The CDR3 spells CASSLEGTENIQYF. The CDR3, as DNA: TGCGCCAGCAGCTTGGAGGGGACAGAAAACATTCAGTACTTC.

The chain carries TRBV5-5 and TRBJ2-1; D uncertain. The CDR3 is 13 residues long. Germline values: CDR1 SGHKS, CDR2 YYEKEE (reference sequence). V lost 0 bases and J lost 8, with 9 bases in between. The CDR3 nucleotides are TGTGCCAGCAGCTTGGTTTCGGTTCATGAGCAGTTCTTC. Translated, it gives CASSLVSVHEQFF.

A few counts support this clonotype. The chain is built from TRBV6-5 and TRBJ2-7; D is ambiguous. V was pared by 2 bases and J by 7 bases, with 15 bases between. Germline-derived CDR1 and CDR2 are MNHEY and SVGAGI. CDR3 length equals 14 residues. The CDR3 loop reads CASSYGQETGEQYF. CDR3 in DNA: TGTGCCAGCAGTTACGGGCAGGAGACCGGGGAGCAGTACTTC.